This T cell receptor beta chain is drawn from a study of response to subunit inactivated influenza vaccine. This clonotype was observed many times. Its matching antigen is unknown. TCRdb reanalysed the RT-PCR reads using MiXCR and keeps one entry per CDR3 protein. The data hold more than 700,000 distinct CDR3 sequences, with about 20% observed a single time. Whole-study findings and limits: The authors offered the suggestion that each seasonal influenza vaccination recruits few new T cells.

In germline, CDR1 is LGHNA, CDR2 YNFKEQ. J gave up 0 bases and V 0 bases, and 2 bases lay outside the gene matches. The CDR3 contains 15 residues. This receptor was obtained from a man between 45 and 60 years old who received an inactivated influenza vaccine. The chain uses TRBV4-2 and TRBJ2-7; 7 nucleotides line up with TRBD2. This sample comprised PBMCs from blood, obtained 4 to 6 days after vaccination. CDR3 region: CASSQEPSGSYEQYF. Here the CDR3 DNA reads TGTGCCAGCAGCCAAGAGCCTAGCGGCTCCTACGAGCAGTACTTC.